Listed here is a single TCR beta chain. Its target is not known. The germline CDR1 and CDR2 sequences are SGDLS and YYNGEE. The CDR3 is made up of 18 amino acids. The V end lost 5 bases, the J end lost 4 bases, and 26 bases lay between the germline ends. The data derive from a study of T cells in Graves' hyperthyroidism and ophthalmopathy. Turning to the study itself: Sampling of peripheral blood happened at initial diagnosis, prior to any treatment. Study-wide points: Also found in blood were most expanded thyroid clonotypes above 0.001.

Thyroid ultrasound and orbital computed tomography, with clinical symptoms and serum thyroxine and TRAb, informed diagnoses. It was 10 ml of fresh peripheral blood that supplied the PBMCs. TCR beta CDR3 sequences were amplified from RNA transcripts. When the TCR CDR3 underwent first-round RT-PCR, the HTBI primer set was used. TCRdb called the multiplex PCR reads again in MiXCR, with one record for every CDR3 protein. The sample contains almost 600,000 distinct CDR3 sequences, 11% to 15% of which appear only once. The clonotype originates from a woman under 40 with Graves' hyperthyroidism that later progressed to Graves' ophthalmopathy. Sequenced input: blood. The gene calls are TRBV9 and TRBJ2-3; possibly TRBD2 for D (5 bases). The CDR3 is CASRNGELVGVTADTQYF. CDR3 nucleotides: TGTGCCAGCAGAAATGGGGAGCTAGTGGGAGTAACAGCAGATACGCAGTATTTT.